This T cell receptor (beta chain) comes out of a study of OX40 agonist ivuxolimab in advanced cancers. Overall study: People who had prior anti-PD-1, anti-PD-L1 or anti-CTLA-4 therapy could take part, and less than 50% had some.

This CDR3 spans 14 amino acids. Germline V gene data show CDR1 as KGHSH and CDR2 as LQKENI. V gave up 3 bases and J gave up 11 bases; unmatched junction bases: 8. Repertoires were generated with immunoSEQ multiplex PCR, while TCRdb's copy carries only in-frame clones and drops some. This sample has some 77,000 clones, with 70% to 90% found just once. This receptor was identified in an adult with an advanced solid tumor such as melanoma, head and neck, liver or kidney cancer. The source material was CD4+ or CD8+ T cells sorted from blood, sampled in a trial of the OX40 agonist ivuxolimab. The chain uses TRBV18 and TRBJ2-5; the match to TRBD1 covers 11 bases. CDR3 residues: CASSPLDRGHEQYF. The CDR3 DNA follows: TGTGCCAGCTCACCCCTGGACAGGGGGCATGAGCAGTACTTC.